These T cell receptor beta chains were read from a single sample in a study of T-cell reconstitution after alpha-beta-depleted transplantation in children. TCRdb called the PCR reads again in MiXCR, with one record for every CDR3 protein. This table holds roughly 400,000 distinct CDR3 sequences, roughly 20% found once. This specimen consisted of PBMCs from the stem cell graft donor, obtained from the stem cell graft. The receptors here all came from a human donor who donated a stem cell graft to a child with acute myeloid leukemia. Both conserved end residues are part of each CDR3. D genes are given only for firm matches. The size entry is marked missing in some rows and otherwise reads once, few, many or a size class.

CDR3 protein: CASSLGGGGEAFF
CDR3 DNA: TGTGCCAGCAGCCTCGGCGGAGGGGGCGAAGCTTTCTTT
V gene: TRBV6-1
D gene: TRBD1
clone size: NA
J gene: TRBJ1-1

CDR3 protein: CASSLARDLSAGELFF
CDR3 DNA: TGCGCCAGCAGCTTGGCCCGAGACCTGTCTGCCGGGGAGCTGTTTTTT
V gene: TRBV5-1
D gene: NA
clone size: NA
J gene: TRBJ2-2

CDR3 protein: CASSRTGLAGATDTQYF
CDR3 DNA: TGTGCCAGCAGCCGAACGGGACTAGCGGGCGCCACAGATACGCAGTATTTT
V gene: TRBV6-1
D gene: TRBD2
clone size: NA
J gene: TRBJ2-3

CDR3 protein: CASSLKRGEREHYEQFF
CDR3 DNA: TGCGCCAGCAGCTTGAAAAGGGGGGAAAGGGAACACTATGAGCAGTTCTTC
V gene: TRBV5-1
D gene: NA
clone size: few
J gene: TRBJ2-1

CDR3 protein: CSAIPGTSSYNEQFF
CDR3 DNA: TGCAGTGCTATCCCCGGGACTAGCTCCTACAATGAGCAGTTCTTC
V gene: TRBV20-1
D gene: TRBD2
clone size: many
J gene: TRBJ2-1

CDR3 protein: CASSQPGQGMELFF
CDR3 DNA: TGTGCCAGCAGCCAACCGGGACAGGGTATGGAGCTGTTTTTT
V gene: TRBV4-2
D gene: TRBD1
clone size: few
J gene: TRBJ2-2

CDR3 protein: CSVSTGALDTEAFF
CDR3 DNA: TGCAGCGTTTCTACGGGGGCTTTGGACACTGAAGCTTTCTTT
V gene: TRBV29-1
D gene: NA
clone size: few
J gene: TRBJ1-1

CDR3 protein: CASSQQRTGLYNEQFF
CDR3 DNA: TGCGCCAGCAGCCAACAAAGGACAGGGCTTTACAATGAGCAGTTCTTC
V gene: TRBV5-1
D gene: TRBD1
clone size: NA
J gene: TRBJ2-1

CDR3 protein: CAISPRSTEQFF
CDR3 DNA: TGTGCCATCAGTCCCCGTTCGACTGAGCAGTTCTTC
V gene: TRBV10-3
D gene: NA
clone size: many
J gene: TRBJ2-1

CDR3 protein: CASSLAGGGFHYNEQFF
CDR3 DNA: TGTGCCAGCAGTTTAGCGGGTGGTGGGTTCCACTACAATGAGCAGTTCTTC
V gene: TRBV28
D gene: NA
clone size: NA
J gene: TRBJ2-1

CDR3 protein: CASSQGGSQYEQYF
CDR3 DNA: TGTGCCAGCAGTCAGGGCGGCAGTCAGTACGAGCAGTACTTC
V gene: TRBV12-3/TRBV12-4
D gene: NA
clone size: few
J gene: TRBJ2-7

CDR3 protein: CASSSSVEETQYF
CDR3 DNA: TGTGCCAGCAGTTCTAGTGTAGAGGAGACCCAGTACTTC
V gene: TRBV6-2/TRBV6-3
D gene: NA
clone size: few
J gene: TRBJ2-5

CDR3 protein: CASSSDDWIPYEQYF
CDR3 DNA: TGTGCCAGCAGTTCCGACGACTGGATCCCCTACGAGCAGTACTTC
V gene: TRBV6-2/TRBV6-3
D gene: NA
clone size: few
J gene: TRBJ2-7

CDR3 protein: CATRDSVVNEQYF
CDR3 DNA: TGTGCCACCCGGGACTCCGTAGTCAACGAGCAGTACTTC
V gene: TRBV27
D gene: NA
clone size: NA
J gene: TRBJ2-7

CDR3 protein: CSARARVQSYEQYF
CDR3 DNA: TGCAGTGCTAGAGCTCGGGTACAGTCCTACGAGCAGTACTTC
V gene: TRBV20-1
D gene: NA
clone size: NA
J gene: TRBJ2-7

CDR3 protein: CSAYRADTQYF
CDR3 DNA: TGCAGTGCATACAGGGCAGATACGCAGTATTTT
V gene: TRBV20-1
D gene: NA
clone size: NA
J gene: TRBJ2-3

CDR3 protein: CASSSETTGREHPEAFF
CDR3 DNA: TGTGCCAGCAGCTCGGAGACCACGGGCCGAGAACACCCTGAAGCTTTCTTT
V gene: TRBV7-9
D gene: NA
clone size: NA
J gene: TRBJ1-1

CDR3 protein: CASSLRGRLDNEQFF
CDR3 DNA: TGTGCCAGCAGCTTAAGGGGTCGGCTAGACAATGAGCAGTTCTTC
V gene: TRBV7-2
D gene: NA
clone size: many
J gene: TRBJ2-1

CDR3 protein: CASSIGQINEQFF
CDR3 DNA: TGTGCCAGCAGCATCGGACAGATTAATGAGCAGTTCTTC
V gene: TRBV7-9
D gene: NA
clone size: many
J gene: TRBJ2-1

CDR3 protein: CASSQVGSSGEETQYF
CDR3 DNA: TGCGCCAGCAGCCAAGTTGGGTCTAGCGGGGAAGAGACCCAGTACTTC
V gene: TRBV4-1
D gene: TRBD2
clone size: NA
J gene: TRBJ2-5

CDR3 protein: CASSLTGTTGGELFF
CDR3 DNA: TGTGCCAGCAGTTTAACCGGGACTACAGGCGGCGAGCTGTTTTTT
V gene: TRBV28
D gene: TRBD2
clone size: few
J gene: TRBJ2-2

CDR3 protein: CAIGDRDNYGYTF
CDR3 DNA: TGTGCCATAGGGGACAGGGACAACTATGGCTACACCTTC
V gene: TRBV24-1
D gene: TRBD1
clone size: many
J gene: TRBJ1-2

CDR3 protein: CASSRGGRAGNEQFF
CDR3 DNA: TGTGCCAGCAGTAGAGGCGGGAGGGCCGGGAATGAGCAGTTCTTC
V gene: TRBV28
D gene: TRBD2
clone size: few
J gene: TRBJ2-1

CDR3 protein: CASSLPGPEQYF
CDR3 DNA: TGTGCCAGCAGCTTACCGGGGCCCGAGCAGTACTTC
V gene: TRBV7-2
D gene: NA
clone size: NA
J gene: TRBJ2-7

CDR3 protein: CASSQVTGGADTEAFF
CDR3 DNA: TGTGCCAGCAGCCAAGTTACAGGGGGCGCGGACACTGAAGCTTTCTTT
V gene: TRBV14
D gene: TRBD1
clone size: NA
J gene: TRBJ1-1

CDR3 protein: CASSQDWLAGVTGELFF
CDR3 DNA: TGTGCCAGCAGCCAAGATTGGCTAGCGGGAGTGACCGGGGAGCTGTTTTTT
V gene: TRBV4-2
D gene: TRBD2
clone size: NA
J gene: TRBJ2-2

CDR3 protein: CSVDMGGAGNTEAFF
CDR3 DNA: TGCAGCGTTGATATGGGGGGCGCAGGGAACACTGAAGCTTTCTTT
V gene: TRBV29-1
D gene: NA
clone size: many
J gene: TRBJ1-1

CDR3 protein: CASSFGRGYEQYF
CDR3 DNA: TGTGCCAGCAGCTTCGGGCGGGGCTACGAGCAGTACTTC
V gene: TRBV7-2
D gene: NA
clone size: many
J gene: TRBJ2-7

CDR3 protein: CSARSLQGKVAGERSYNEQFF
CDR3 DNA: TGCAGTGCTAGGTCGCTACAGGGGAAGGTAGCGGGAGAACGCTCCTACAATGAGCAGTTCTTC
V gene: TRBV20-1
D gene: TRBD2
clone size: NA
J gene: TRBJ2-1

CDR3 protein: CSAQSQGNLRNEQYF
CDR3 DNA: TGCAGTGCCCAGTCGCAGGGAAATCTTAGAAACGAGCAGTACTTC
V gene: TRBV20-1
D gene: NA
clone size: many
J gene: TRBJ2-7

CDR3 protein: CASSFSRVAYEQYF
CDR3 DNA: TGTGCCAGCAGTTTTTCCAGGGTTGCCTACGAGCAGTACTTC
V gene: TRBV27
D gene: NA
clone size: once
J gene: TRBJ2-7

CDR3 protein: CSGFWGELFF
CDR3 DNA: TGCAGCGGATTTTGGGGGGAGCTGTTTTTT
V gene: TRBV29-1
D gene: NA
clone size: NA
J gene: TRBJ2-2

CDR3 protein: CATQVGTSLTGELFF
CDR3 DNA: TGTGCCACCCAGGTCGGGACTAGTCTTACCGGGGAGCTGTTTTTT
V gene: TRBV12-3/TRBV12-4
D gene: TRBD2
clone size: few
J gene: TRBJ2-2

CDR3 protein: CATKEAGNTGELFF
CDR3 DNA: TGTGCCACCAAGGAGGCAGGCAACACCGGGGAGCTGTTTTTT
V gene: TRBV12-3/TRBV12-4
D gene: NA
clone size: many
J gene: TRBJ2-2

CDR3 protein: CASSTSNEQFF
CDR3 DNA: TGTGCCAGCAGTACAAGCAATGAGCAGTTCTTC
V gene: TRBV12-3/TRBV12-4
D gene: NA
clone size: many
J gene: TRBJ2-1

CDR3 protein: CASSYSSRTEYSNQPQHF
CDR3 DNA: TGTGCCAGCAGTTACTCGAGTAGGACAGAGTATAGCAATCAGCCCCAGCATTTT
V gene: TRBV6-5
D gene: NA
clone size: few
J gene: TRBJ1-5

CDR3 protein: CSVELGQAPYGYTF
CDR3 DNA: TGCAGCGTTGAATTGGGACAGGCCCCGTATGGCTACACCTTC
V gene: TRBV29-1
D gene: TRBD1
clone size: many
J gene: TRBJ1-2

CDR3 protein: CASSHGRTALSDEQYF
CDR3 DNA: TGTGCCAGCAGCCACGGGAGGACAGCGTTATCCGACGAGCAGTACTTC
V gene: TRBV14
D gene: NA
clone size: NA
J gene: TRBJ2-7

CDR3 protein: CASSLAHRPYGYTF
CDR3 DNA: TGCGCCAGCAGCTTGGCGCACAGGCCCTATGGCTACACCTTC
V gene: TRBV5-1
D gene: NA
clone size: NA
J gene: TRBJ1-2

CDR3 protein: CASSLRVRGYTF
CDR3 DNA: TGTGCCAGCAGTTTGAGGGTTCGTGGCTACACCTTC
V gene: TRBV28
D gene: NA
clone size: many
J gene: TRBJ1-2

CDR3 protein: CASTQTGVTANEQFF
CDR3 DNA: TGTGCCAGCACCCAAACAGGGGTCACGGCCAATGAGCAGTTCTTC
V gene: TRBV12-3/TRBV12-4
D gene: TRBD1
clone size: few
J gene: TRBJ2-1

CDR3 protein: CASRYRGALQETQYF
CDR3 DNA: TGTGCCAGCAGATACAGGGGCGCCCTCCAAGAGACCCAGTACTTC
V gene: TRBV12-3/TRBV12-4
D gene: TRBD1
clone size: few
J gene: TRBJ2-5

CDR3 protein: CARTQDQGGNQPQHF
CDR3 DNA: TGTGCCAGGACTCAGGACCAGGGTGGCAATCAGCCCCAGCATTTT
V gene: TRBV9
D gene: NA
clone size: NA
J gene: TRBJ1-5

CDR3 protein: CASSQRNLGTGVETQYF
CDR3 DNA: TGCGCCAGCAGCCAGCGCAACCTAGGGACAGGGGTGGAGACCCAGTACTTC
V gene: TRBV4-1
D gene: TRBD1
clone size: few
J gene: TRBJ2-5

CDR3 protein: CASSGDSGEQYF
CDR3 DNA: TGTGCCAGCAGCGGGGACTCTGGGGAGCAGTACTTC
V gene: TRBV2
D gene: NA
clone size: NA
J gene: TRBJ2-7

CDR3 protein: CASSPGPRRQGPYEQYF
CDR3 DNA: TGTGCCAGCAGCCCCGGCCCTCGCCGACAGGGACCCTACGAGCAGTACTTC
V gene: TRBV6-2/TRBV6-3
D gene: TRBD1
clone size: NA
J gene: TRBJ2-7

CDR3 protein: CSAPSGTANYGYTF
CDR3 DNA: TGCAGTGCTCCTTCCGGGACAGCCAATTATGGCTACACCTTC
V gene: TRBV20-1
D gene: TRBD1
clone size: few
J gene: TRBJ1-2

CDR3 protein: CSARQGGQPQHF
CDR3 DNA: TGCAGTGCTAGGCAGGGGGGGCAGCCCCAGCATTTT
V gene: TRBV20-1
D gene: TRBD1
clone size: few
J gene: TRBJ1-5

CDR3 protein: CSVDLGPGTQYF
CDR3 DNA: TGCAGCGTTGACCTGGGACCGGGGACCCAGTACTTC
V gene: TRBV29-1
D gene: NA
clone size: NA
J gene: TRBJ2-5

CDR3 protein: CASSLIGLGYEQYF
CDR3 DNA: TGTGCCAGCAGCTTAATAGGCCTGGGATACGAGCAGTACTTC
V gene: TRBV7-2
D gene: NA
clone size: NA
J gene: TRBJ2-7

CDR3 protein: CSGSNTGELFF
CDR3 DNA: TGCAGCGGGTCTAACACCGGGGAGCTGTTTTTT
V gene: TRBV29-1
D gene: NA
clone size: few
J gene: TRBJ2-2

CDR3 protein: CASSESQREGRMQYF
CDR3 DNA: TGTGCCAGCAGTGAGTCCCAGCGGGAGGGCCGAATGCAGTATTTT
V gene: TRBV2
D gene: TRBD2
clone size: NA
J gene: TRBJ2-3

CDR3 protein: CSVEGLGGMVGELFF
CDR3 DNA: TGCAGCGTTGAAGGGCTAGGGGGCATGGTCGGGGAGCTGTTTTTT
V gene: TRBV29-1
D gene: TRBD1
clone size: many
J gene: TRBJ2-2